These T cell receptor beta chains were read from a single sample in a study of T-cell reconstitution after alpha-beta-depleted transplantation in children. Each CDR3 protein is one row after TCRdb ran MiXCR on the PCR reads. The sample yields some 450,000 distinct CDR3 sequences, approximately 41% seen once. The sample was PBMCs, taken before TCRalphabeta/CD19-depleted stem cell transplant. The receptor set was obtained from a girl aged 2 to 9 with aplastic anemia, due to receive a stem cell transplant. Each CDR3 is given with its conserved first and last residue. Each record gives: J gene, V gene, clone size, CDR3 protein. Clone size is shown for a subset of rows, as once, few, many or a class of expanded clone.

>TRBJ2-5|TRBV6-1|once
CASSVQGARETQYF
>TRBJ1-6|TRBV29-1|many
CSVAEGNNSPLHF
>TRBJ2-7|TRBV11-2|many
CASSSPRGRDGYEQYF
>TRBJ2-1|TRBV20-1|NA
CSAIRDLYNEQFF
>TRBJ2-7|TRBV20-1|NA
CSASVLGVLPGEQYF
>TRBJ2-7|TRBV6-2/TRBV6-3|many
CASRDPGFVDEQYF
>TRBJ1-5|TRBV2|few
CASSPGQGYYSNQPQHF
>TRBJ1-2|TRBV5-1|few
CASSQGPAFSYTF
>TRBJ2-3|TRBV12-3/TRBV12-4|NA
CASSPRSRDRGPDTQYF
>TRBJ2-1|TRBV12-3/TRBV12-4|NA
CASSLGIHEQFF
>TRBJ2-1|TRBV29-1|few
CSVDMGSEQFF
>TRBJ1-2|TRBV10-3|many
CAISESLGGLDGYTF
>TRBJ2-5|TRBV7-2|NA
CASSLNRAITETQYF
>TRBJ2-1|TRBV6-2/TRBV6-3|NA
CASSFPSRRAETSALGEQFF
>TRBJ2-7|TRBV5-5|NA
CASSFVGGSSYEQYF
>TRBJ1-2|TRBV5-1|many
CASSGTDSRRGYTF
>TRBJ1-5|TRBV25-1|many
CASSATGGNQPQHF
>TRBJ2-1|TRBV29-1|NA
CSVAPSSYNEQFF
>TRBJ2-1|TRBV4-2|NA
CASSQGGTSGAPGHEQFF
>TRBJ2-5|TRBV6-5|NA
CASSSNIGTGQETQYF
>TRBJ2-7|TRBV12-3/TRBV12-4|once
CASTIQGAEEQYF
>TRBJ1-1|TRBV20-1|many
CSATNRDRESKYTEAFF
>TRBJ2-5|TRBV5-1|NA
CASSPGLDDETQYF
>TRBJ2-1|TRBV7-3|NA
CASSLIPSSEQFF
>TRBJ2-3|TRBV12-3/TRBV12-4|many
CASSGTLTSDTQYF
>TRBJ2-1|TRBV3-1|NA
CASSQRSSGRSEQFF
>TRBJ2-5|TRBV5-1|NA
CASSFIPGETQYF
>TRBJ2-7|TRBV4-2|NA
CAISPGLLCEQYF
>TRBJ2-3|TRBV6-5|NA
CASSYSGTYPPSDTQYF
>TRBJ2-7|TRBV6-2/TRBV6-3|few
CASSYLGQGRPYEQYF
>TRBJ1-1|TRBV12-3/TRBV12-4|NA
CASSLDRGRYAFF
>TRBJ1-1|TRBV5-1|NA
CASSLNTGRSAEAFF
>TRBJ2-3|TRBV5-1|NA
CASSPPTGRTDTQYF
>TRBJ2-3|TRBV20-1|NA
CSARRGGEDTQYF
>TRBJ1-6|TRBV20-1|NA
CSARDRDSSSYNSPLHF
>TRBJ2-3|TRBV10-2|many
CASRLAGAGGDTQYF
>TRBJ2-1|TRBV28|NA
CASSLGDRGRFF
>TRBJ2-3|TRBV5-5|NA
CASTRWGLGDTQYF